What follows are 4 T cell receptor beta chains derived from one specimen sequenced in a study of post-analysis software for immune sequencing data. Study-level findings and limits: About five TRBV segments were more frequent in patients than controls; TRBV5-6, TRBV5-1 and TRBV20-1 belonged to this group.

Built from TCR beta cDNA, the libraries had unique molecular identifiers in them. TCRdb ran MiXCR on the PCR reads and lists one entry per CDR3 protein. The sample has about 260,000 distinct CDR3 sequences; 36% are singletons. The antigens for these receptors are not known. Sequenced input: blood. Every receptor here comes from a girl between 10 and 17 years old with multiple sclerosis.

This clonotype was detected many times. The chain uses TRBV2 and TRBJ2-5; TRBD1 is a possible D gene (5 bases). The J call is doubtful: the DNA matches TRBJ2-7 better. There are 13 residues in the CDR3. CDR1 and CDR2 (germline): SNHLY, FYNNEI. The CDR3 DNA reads TGTGCCAGCAGTGAGGGGCAACCTTACGAGCAGTACTTC. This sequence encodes CASSEGQPYEQYF.

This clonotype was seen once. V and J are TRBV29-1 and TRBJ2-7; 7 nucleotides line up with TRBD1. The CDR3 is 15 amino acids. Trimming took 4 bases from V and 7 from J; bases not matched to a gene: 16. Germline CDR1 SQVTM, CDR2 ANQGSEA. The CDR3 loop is CSVGDLRTMTGEQYF. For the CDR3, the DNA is TGCAGCGTTGGGGATTTACGGACCATGACAGGGGAGCAGTACTTC.

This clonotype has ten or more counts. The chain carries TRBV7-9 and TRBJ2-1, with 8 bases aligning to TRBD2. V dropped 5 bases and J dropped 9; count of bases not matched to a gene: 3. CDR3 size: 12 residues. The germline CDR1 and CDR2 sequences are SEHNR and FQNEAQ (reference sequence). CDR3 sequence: CASSGLAPEQFF. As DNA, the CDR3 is TGTGCCAGCAGCGGACTAGCCCCTGAGCAGTTCTTC. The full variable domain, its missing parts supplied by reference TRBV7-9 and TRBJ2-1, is DTGVSQNPRHKITKRGQNVTFRCDPISEHNRLYWYRQTLGQGPEFLTYFQNEAQLEKSRLLSDRFSAERPKGSFSTLEIQRTEQGDSAMYLCASSGLAPEQFFGPGTRLTVL.

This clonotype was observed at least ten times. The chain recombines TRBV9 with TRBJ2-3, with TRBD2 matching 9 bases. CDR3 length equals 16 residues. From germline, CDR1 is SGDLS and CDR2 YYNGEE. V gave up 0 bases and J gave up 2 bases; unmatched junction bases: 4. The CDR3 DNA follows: TGTGCCAGCAGCGTAGGTCTAGCGGGGATCACAGATACGCAGTATTTT. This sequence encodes CASSVGLAGITDTQYF.